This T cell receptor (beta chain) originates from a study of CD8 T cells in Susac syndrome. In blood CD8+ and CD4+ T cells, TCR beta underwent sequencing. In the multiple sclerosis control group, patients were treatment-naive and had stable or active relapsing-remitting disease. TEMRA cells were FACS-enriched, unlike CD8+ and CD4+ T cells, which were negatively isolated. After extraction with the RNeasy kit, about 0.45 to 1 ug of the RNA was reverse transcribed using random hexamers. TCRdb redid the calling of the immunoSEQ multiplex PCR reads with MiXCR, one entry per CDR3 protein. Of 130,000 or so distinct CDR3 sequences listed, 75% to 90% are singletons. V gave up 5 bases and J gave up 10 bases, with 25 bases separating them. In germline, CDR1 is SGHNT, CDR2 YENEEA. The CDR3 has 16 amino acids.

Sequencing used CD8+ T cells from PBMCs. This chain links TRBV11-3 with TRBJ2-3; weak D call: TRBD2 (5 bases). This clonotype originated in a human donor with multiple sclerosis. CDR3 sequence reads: CASSGGPRYRSEAQYF. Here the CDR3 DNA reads TGTGCCAGCAGCGGAGGACCCCGGTACCGCTCAGAGGCGCAGTATTTT.